These 22 T cell receptor beta chains share one sample of origin, sequenced in a study of T cell responses to AZD1222 COVID-19 vaccine. Assay: immunoSEQ multiplex PCR; the TCRdb copy retains only in-frame clones and omits some. The data show about 84,000 clones, approximately 83% seen once. Source: peripheral blood, taken 28 days after the second AZD1222 dose. The receptors shown here come from an adult who received the AZD1222 COVID-19 vaccine.

This clone was found once. This chain uses TRBV9 with TRBJ1-5; D is unclear. Trimming took off 0 bases at V and 4 bases at J, with 5 bases between the two ends. The CDR3 loop spans 13 amino acids. Germline loops: CDR1 SGDLS, CDR2 YYNGEE. The CDR3 protein is CASSVDTNQPQHF. As DNA, the CDR3 is TGTGCCAGCAGCGTAGACACAAATCAGCCCCAGCATTTT.

The genes are TRBV6-2 or TRBV6-3 and TRBJ1-4, with 8 bases identical to TRBD1. The CDR3 has 14 residues. Germline CDR1 is MNHEY and CDR2 is SVGEGT. J was trimmed by 7 bases and V by 5 bases; bases with no gene match: 6. The chain's CDR3 is CASSRDRGSEKLFF. CDR3 DNA: TGTGCCAGCAGTCGCGACAGGGGATCTGAAAAACTGTTTTTT.

V gene TRBV6-5 combines with J gene TRBJ1-4; perhaps TRBD1 as D (6 bases). The germline V and J ends were trimmed by 7 bases and 8 bases, with 20 bases remaining between them. CDR3 length: 15 residues. Germline V lookup: CDR1 MNHEY, CDR2 SVGAGI. The CDR3 DNA is TGTGCCAGCACCGAGGGGGTCGGGCGCGGGGAAAAACTGTTTTTT. Protein product: CASTEGVGRGEKLFF.

This clone was seen repeatedly, ten times or more. This chain connects TRBV24-1 to TRBJ1-1; tentatively, D is TRBD1 (5 bases). The V and J ends lost 4 bases and 4 bases respectively, with 15 bases between them. CDR1 KGHDR and CDR2 SFDVKD come from the germline V gene. This CDR3 has 15 residues. CDR3: CATSDLGEPGTEAFF. CDR3 DNA: TGTGCCACCAGTGACCTAGGGGAGCCGGGCACTGAAGCTTTCTTT.

This sequence joins TRBV2 and TRBJ2-7; D is unresolved. The V gene's germline CDR1 is SNHLY and CDR2 FYNNEI. The CDR3 contains 16 residues. V gave up 8 bases and J gave up 2 bases, with 22 bases separating them. CDR3 sequence reads: CASGSVITGPTYEQYF. CDR3 bases: TGTGCCAGCGGGTCCGTAATAACGGGCCCAACCTACGAGCAGTACTTC. Full variable domain (rest looked up from reference TRBV2 and TRBJ2-7): EPEVTQTPSHQVTQMGQEVILRCVPISNHLYFYWYRQILGQKVEFLVSFYNNEISEKSEIFDDQFSVERPDGSNFTLKIRSTKLEDSAMYFCASGSVITGPTYEQYFGPGTRLTVT.

As regards this clone: Other DNA sequences in the sample encode the same CDR3. The V call is TRBV19, the J call TRBJ1-1, with D possibly matching TRBD1 (6 bases). The CDR3 contains 14 residues. The germline V and J ends were trimmed by 3 bases and 1 base, with 9 bases remaining between them. Looked up from germline, CDR1 is LNHDA and CDR2 is SQIVND (reference sequence). The CDR3, as DNA: TGTGCCAGTAGTATCGGGGGCCCGAACACTGAAGCTTTCTTT. Translation: CASSIGGPNTEAFF.

This chain connects TRBV4-1 to TRBJ1-2; possible D gene TRBD1, 5 bases. Germline V gene data show CDR1 as MGHRA and CDR2 as YSYEKL. The CDR3 consists of 15 residues. V was clipped by 4 bases and J by 2 bases, with 14 bases between them. The CDR3 sequence is CASSLGGGENYGYTF. CDR3 nucleotide sequence: TGCGCCAGCAGCCTGGGGGGAGGGGAAAACTATGGCTACACCTTC.

The J gene is TRBJ1-1, the V gene TRBV5-1; D gene unclear. Deletions cut 5 bases from V and 0 bases from J, with 17 bases between. Germline V CDR1 and CDR2: SGHRS, YFSETQ. This CDR3 region has 16 residues. In nucleotides, the CDR3 is TGCGCCAGCAGTCCCGCTTTACTCTCGTTGAACACTGAAGCTTTCTTT. It yields the protein CASSPALLSLNTEAFF.

The chain has TRBV7-9 and TRBJ2-5, with 9 positions matching TRBD2. Looked up from germline, CDR1 is SEHNR and CDR2 is FQNEAQ (reference sequence). The ends lost 1 base at V and 3 bases at J; junction bases unmatched: 3. The CDR3 totals 15 residues. In DNA form, the CDR3 reads TGTGCCAGCAGCTTAGTGCGGGGGGGCAAAGAGACCCAGTACTTC. It specifies CASSLVRGGKETQYF. Using reference TRBV7-9 and TRBJ2-5 for the parts outside the CDR3, the full variable domain is DTGVSQNPRHKITKRGQNVTFRCDPISEHNRLYWYRQTLGQGPEFLTYFQNEAQLEKSRLLSDRFSAERPKGSFSTLEIQRTEQGDSAMYLCASSLVRGGKETQYFGPGTRLLVL.

The chain uses TRBV19 and TRBJ1-5; no clear D. Germline CDR1 is LNHDA and CDR2 is SQIVND (reference sequence). The CDR3 has 16 amino acids. The V end was cut by 3 bases, the J end by 3 bases, with 15 bases between. The CDR3 is CASSISGSLHNQPQHF. CDR3 in DNA: TGTGCCAGTAGTATTTCCGGGTCCCTCCACAATCAGCCCCAGCATTTT.

This clone was seen more than once but under ten times. J is TRBJ1-4 and V is TRBV7-9; D remains ambiguous. Trimming left V 0 bases short and J 5 bases short, with 7 bases between. Germline V CDR1 and CDR2: SEHNR, FQNEAQ (reference sequence). The CDR3 contains 14 residues. The CDR3 nucleotides are TGTGCCAGCAGCTTAGCGGATACCAATGAAAAACTGTTTTTT. It specifies CASSLADTNEKLFF.

V is TRBV28 and J is TRBJ1-4, with TRBD1 matching 9 bases. The V gene's germline CDR1 is MDHEN and CDR2 SYDVKM. There are 16 residues in the CDR3. V dropped 5 bases and J dropped 4; count of bases not matched to a gene: 8. CDR3 residues: CASSGSGTGRNEKLFF. DNA for the CDR3: TGTGCCAGCAGTGGATCCGGGACAGGGCGTAATGAAAAACTGTTTTTT.

This clone was seen only a few times. The chain carries TRBV27 and TRBJ1-2; tentatively, D is TRBD1 (5 bases). Germline-derived CDR1 and CDR2 are MNHEY and SMNVEV (reference sequence). Trimming shortened V by 2 bases and J by 8 bases, and 12 bases separated the two germline ends. This CDR3 region has 13 residues. The CDR3 is CASSLTWDGGYTF. CDR3 bases: TGTGCCAGCAGTTTAACCTGGGACGGGGGCTACACCTTC.

Of note for this clone: This sequence may be a read error, since a much larger clone differs from it by one base. The chain carries TRBV19 and TRBJ1-5; 7 bases agree with TRBD1. Germline CDR1 reads LNHDA; CDR2 reads SQIVND (reference sequence). The CDR3 has 14 residues. In DNA form, the CDR3 reads TGTGCCAGTAGTACCTGGACAGGCAATCAGCTCCAGCATTTT. Translation: CASSTWTGNQLQHF.

The rearrangement joins TRBV11-2 to TRBJ1-4; D remains unclear. V was shortened by 6 bases and J by 3 bases, with 8 bases between the two germline ends. This CDR3 is 13 amino acids long. CDR1 is SGHAT, CDR2 FQNNGV, per germline. The CDR3 region is CASRRLANEKLFF. The CDR3 coding sequence is TGTGCCAGCAGGAGGCTGGCTAATGAAAAACTGTTTTTT.

The chain uses TRBV5-1 and TRBJ1-2; D might be TRBD1 (5 bases). The length of the CDR3 is 15 residues. V was cut by 0 bases and J by 6 bases, with 15 bases left in between. Germline loops: CDR1 SGHRS, CDR2 YFSETQ. The CDR3 sequence is CASSLAIGGSNGYTF. The DNA of the CDR3 is TGCGCCAGCAGCTTGGCCATCGGGGGAAGCAATGGCTACACCTTC.

This rearrangement joins TRBV5-1 to TRBJ1-4; D is undetermined. The V gene lost 1 base and the J gene lost 8 bases, with 12 bases spanning the gap. Germline CDR1 and CDR2: SGHRS and YFSETQ. This CDR3 contains 14 residues. DNA of the CDR3: TGCGCCAGCAGCTTGCATCAACGAGGGGAAAAACTGTTTTTT. Translating gives CASSLHQRGEKLFF.

V usage is TRBV20-1 and J usage is TRBJ2-3; no clear D. Deletions cut 3 bases from V and 6 bases from J, with 7 bases between. Germline-derived CDR1 and CDR2 are DFQATT and SNEGSKA (reference sequence). The CDR3 has 11 amino acids. The DNA of the CDR3 is TGCAGTGCTAGGTTTTTGGATACGCAGTATTTT. As protein: CSARFLDTQYF.

V is TRBV10-3 and J is TRBJ2-1; D is unresolved. Germline V lookup: CDR1 ENHRY, CDR2 SYGVKD. The V and J ends lost 0 bases and 6 bases respectively, with 12 bases between them. CDR3 size: 15 residues. DNA of the CDR3: TGTGCCATCAGTGAGTCTAGGGCAGCCGCCAATGAGCAGTTCTTC. Translated, it gives CAISESRAAANEQFF.

This clone was detected only a few times. This chain connects TRBV5-1 to TRBJ1-3; 9 bases are shared with TRBD1. Germline CDR1 is SGHRS and CDR2 is YFSETQ. The V gene end was trimmed by 4 bases and the J gene end by 2 bases; junction bases not matched to a gene: 7. This CDR3 region has 16 residues. The CDR3 region has the DNA TGCGCCAGCAGCGTCTCCGGGACAGGGCCTGGAAACACCATATATTTT. It encodes CASSVSGTGPGNTIYF. The complete variable domain, with remaining parts taken from reference TRBV5-1 and TRBJ1-3, reads KAGVTQTPRYLIKTRGQQVTLSCSPISGHRSVSWYQQTPGQGLQFLFEYFSETQRNKGNFPGRFSGRQFSNSRSEMNVSTLELGDSALYLCASSVSGTGPGNTIYFGEGSWLTVV.

The V and J genes are TRBV11-2 and TRBJ1-1; no definite D call. V lost 5 bases and J lost 5, with 24 bases in between. Per the germline V gene, CDR1 is SGHAT and CDR2 is FQNNGV. The CDR3 is made up of 17 amino acids. The CDR3, as DNA: TGTGCCAGCAGCCCTTCTGGTCCCGGACTAAAGAGGACTGAAGCTTTCTTT. As protein: CASSPSGPGLKRTEAFF.

The V gene is TRBV20-1, the J gene TRBJ1-1; D is possibly TRBD1 (5 bases). Trimming cost V 5 bases and J 7 bases, with 5 bases left between them. CDR3 size: 9 residues. The germline gives CDR1 DFQATT, CDR2 SNEGSKA (reference sequence). Written as DNA, the CDR3 is TGCAGTGCTGGGGGTGAAGCTTTCTTT. As protein: CSAGGEAFF.